This TCR beta chain emerged from a study of identical twins. Study observations and caveats: Cord blood beta clonotypes that were abundant carried fewer insertions, and memory repertoires showed no such trend.

Using its own MiXCR run on the 5' RACE reads, TCRdb lists one record per CDR3 protein. The table records fewer than 800,000 distinct CDR3 sequences, about 7.1% of them present only once. This clonotype was found a few times. Its antigen is still unknown. Per germline, CDR1 DFQATT and CDR2 SNEGSKA (reference sequence). This CDR3 region has 20 residues. The V and J ends lost 2 bases and 0 bases, in that order; junction bases with no gene match: 18. The sample was also reused in another study, on yellow fever vaccine responses in identical twins.

Material for sequencing was PBMCs. The source of this sequence is a woman aged 18-35 years in good health. The V gene is TRBV20-1, the J gene TRBJ1-5; 8 bases line up with TRBD1. The CDR3 here is CSARTRTGTVGLYSNQPQHF. DNA of the CDR3: TGCAGTGCTAGAACACGGACAGGGACTGTAGGGCTATATAGCAATCAGCCCCAGCATTTT.